A selection of T cell receptor beta chains follows, all from one sample in a study of cytomegalovirus exposure and HLA in healthy donors. Using immunoSEQ multiplex PCR, the repertoire was profiled, and TCRdb retains in-frame clones only, with some absent. The data contain under 200,000 clones, just under 80% of them singletons. The sequenced sample was PBMCs. These receptors all come from a woman between 45 and 65 years old in good health and CMV-seronegative. Both conserved end residues are part of each CDR3. The D gene is left open where the match is weak. Where a row states a size, it is once, few, many or the class of an expanded clone; other rows omit it.

d_call j_call v_call clone_size cdr3_aa cdr3_nt
TRBD2 TRBJ2-1 TRBV4-3 - CASSQLLLAENNEQFF TGCGCCAGCAGCCAACTTCTACTAGCGGAAAACAATGAGCAGTTCTTC
TRBD2 TRBJ2-2 TRBV29-1 - CSVELAGGPNTGELFF TGCAGCGTTGAACTAGCGGGAGGGCCGAACACCGGGGAGCTGTTTTTT
- TRBJ2-3 TRBV19 - CASSLRGDQPRDTHDTDTQYF TGTGCCAGTTCCCTCCGGGGGGACCAACCTCGGGACACACACGACACAGATACGCAGTATTTT
TRBD1 TRBJ2-7 TRBV30 - CAWSTGAGSYEQYF TGTGCCTGGAGTACAGGGGCAGGTTCCTACGAGCAGTACTTC
- TRBJ2-1 TRBV30 - CAWSTGPNEQFF TGTGCCTGGAGTACAGGCCCCAATGAGCAGTTCTTC
- TRBJ2-1 TRBV7-8 - CASSLGASYNEQFF TGTGCCAGCAGCTTAGGGGCCTCCTACAATGAGCAGTTCTTC
- TRBJ1-1 TRBV6-4 - CASSPGRTMNTEAFF TGTGCCAGCTCCCCCGGGAGGACCATGAACACTGAAGCTTTCTTT
- TRBJ2-1 TRBV5-1 - CASSSKLVDEQFF TGCGCCAGCAGCTCCAAACTAGTCGATGAGCAGTTCTTC
TRBD1 TRBJ1-5 TRBV27 - CASSSGQGGGQPQHF TGTGCCAGCAGTTCAGGACAGGGGGGAGGTCAGCCCCAGCATTTT
TRBD2 TRBJ2-1 TRBV7-2 - CASSQTSGGAGEQFF TGTGCCAGCAGCCAGACTAGCGGGGGGGCCGGTGAGCAGTTCTTC
TRBD1 TRBJ2-3 TRBV25-1 - CASSEAKGAGTDTQYF TGTGCCAGCAGTGAAGCGAAGGGGGCTGGCACAGATACGCAGTATTTT
- TRBJ2-6 TRBV14 - CASSHLTGISSGANVLTF TGTGCCAGCAGCCATTTGACAGGAATTAGCTCTGGGGCCAACGTCCTGACTTTC
- TRBJ2-7 TRBV28 - CASSLVQSYEQYF TGTGCCAGCAGTTTAGTACAGTCCTACGAGCAGTACTTC
- TRBJ2-1 TRBV7-2 - CASSVIGVSYNEQFF TGTGCCAGCAGCGTCATCGGGGTCTCCTACAATGAGCAGTTCTTC
- TRBJ1-2 TRBV30 - CAWTSVGAGYTF TGTGCCTGGACCAGTGTTGGTGCCGGCTACACCTTC
TRBD1 TRBJ1-3 TRBV7-2 - CASSSPGGQGRNTIYF TGTGCCAGCAGCTCCCCTGGGGGACAGGGCAGAAACACCATATATTTT
- TRBJ1-2 TRBV5-1 - CASSLRDGLFYGYTF TGCGCCAGCAGCCTCCGAGACGGACTTTTCTATGGCTACACCTTC
TRBD1 TRBJ2-7 TRBV27 - CASSLSYRGPYEQYF TGTGCCAGCAGTTTGTCCTACAGGGGACCTTACGAGCAGTACTTC
TRBD1 TRBJ1-2 TRBV18 few CASSQGTANYGYTF TGTGCCAGCTCACAGGGGACAGCGAACTATGGCTACACCTTC
- TRBJ1-6 TRBV2 - CASSDLTGTTIYNSPLHF TGTGCCAGCAGTGACTTAACAGGGACCACCATCTATAATTCACCCCTCCACTTT
- TRBJ1-2 TRBV30 - CAWSVRGYGYTF TGTGCCTGGAGTGTAAGGGGGTATGGCTACACCTTC
- TRBJ2-5 TRBV15 - CATSRGGQGPWETQYF TGTGCCACCAGCAGAGGGGGGCAGGGACCCTGGGAGACCCAGTACTTC
TRBD1 TRBJ1-4 TRBV28 once CASSLSLSGTGGVGEKLFF TGTGCCAGCAGTCTCTCACTCTCCGGGACAGGGGGCGTAGGGGAAAAACTGTTTTTT
- TRBJ1-6 TRBV11-2 few CASSLLGPRNNSPLHF TGTGCCAGCAGCTTATTGGGGCCGCGGAATAATTCACCCCTCCACTTT
TRBD2 TRBJ2-4 TRBV19 - CASSVRLAGGPGPKNTQYF TGTGCCAGTAGTGTAAGACTAGCGGGAGGCCCGGGCCCCAAAAACACTCAGTACTTC
- TRBJ1-5 TRBV5-5 - CASSLTGFSNQPQHF TGTGCCAGCAGCTTGACAGGGTTTAGCAATCAGCCCCAGCATTTT
TRBD2 TRBJ2-1 TRBV6-5 - CASSYEAGGGNEQFF TGTGCCAGCAGTTACGAAGCGGGGGGGGGCAATGAGCAGTTCTTC
- TRBJ2-1 TRBV6-5 - CASSYSSVNEQFF TGTGCCAGCAGTTACTCTAGCGTCAATGAGCAGTTCTTC
TRBD1 TRBJ2-5 TRBV5-6 - CASSSLQGAGETQYF TGTGCCAGCAGCTCCCTCCAGGGGGCAGGAGAGACCCAGTACTTC
- TRBJ2-6 TRBV28 - CASSRPQGSLSGANVLTF TGTGCCAGCAGCCGACCTCAGGGGAGCCTCTCTGGGGCCAACGTCCTGACTTTC
- TRBJ1-5 TRBV28 - CASIIGSTAYSNQPQHF TGTGCCAGCATAATAGGTTCGACAGCTTATAGCAATCAGCCCCAGCATTTT
TRBD2 TRBJ2-3 TRBV23-1 - CASSPLLIGGATDTQYF TGCGCCAGCAGTCCCCTTCTTATCGGGGGGGCCACAGATACGCAGTATTTT
TRBD1 TRBJ2-2 TRBV14 - CASSPGGQGFLDTGELFF TGTGCCAGCAGCCCAGGGGGACAGGGCTTCCTAGACACCGGGGAGCTGTTTTTT
- TRBJ1-4 TRBV9 - CASSVGATIEKLFF TGTGCCAGCAGCGTAGGGGCGACTATTGAAAAACTGTTTTTT
- TRBJ2-2 TRBV28 - CASSLGGDYTGELFF TGTGCCAGCAGCTTAGGAGGGGATTACACCGGGGAGCTGTTTTTT
TRBD1 TRBJ2-6 TRBV27 - CASSMDRGLPGANVLTF TGTGCCAGCAGTATGGACAGGGGGCTGCCTGGGGCCAACGTCCTGACTTTC
- TRBJ1-5 TRBV7-3 - CASSLTLTGNQPQHF TGTGCCAGCAGCTTAACGCTGACAGGCAATCAGCCCCAGCATTTT
TRBD1 TRBJ1-2 TRBV7-9 - CASSLEPGGYGYTF TGTGCCAGCAGCTTAGAACCAGGGGGTTATGGCTACACCTTC
TRBD1 TRBJ2-1 TRBV5-1 once CASSPQGEYTFF TGCGCCAGCAGCCCGCAGGGGGAGTATACGTTCTTC
TRBD2 TRBJ2-1 TRBV27 few CASSLGRAGVRNEQFF TGTGCCAGCAGTTTAGGGCGGGCGGGAGTAAGGAATGAGCAGTTCTTC
- TRBJ1-2 TRBV7-2 - CASSLLVGQTISYGYTF TGTGCCAGCAGCTTATTAGTAGGGCAGACTATCAGCTATGGCTACACCTTC
TRBD2 TRBJ2-7 TRBV18 - CASSPTSASYEQYF TGTGCCAGCTCACCGACTAGCGCTTCCTACGAGCAGTACTTC